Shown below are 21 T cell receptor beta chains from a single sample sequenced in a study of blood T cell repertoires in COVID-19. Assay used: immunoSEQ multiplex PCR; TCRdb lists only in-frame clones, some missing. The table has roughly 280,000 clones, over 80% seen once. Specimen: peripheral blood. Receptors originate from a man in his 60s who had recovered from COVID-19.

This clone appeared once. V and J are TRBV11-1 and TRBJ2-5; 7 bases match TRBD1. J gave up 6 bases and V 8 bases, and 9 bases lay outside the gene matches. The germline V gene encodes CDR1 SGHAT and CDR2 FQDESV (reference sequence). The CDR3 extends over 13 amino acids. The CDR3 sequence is CASGTGRGKTQYF. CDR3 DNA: TGTGCCAGCGGCACGGGCAGGGGGAAGACCCAGTACTTC. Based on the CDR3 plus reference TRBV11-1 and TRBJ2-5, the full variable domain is EAEVAQSPRYKITEKSQAVAFWCDPISGHATLYWYRQILGQGPELLVQFQDESVVDDSQLPKDRFSAERLKGVDSTLKIQPAELGDSAMYLCASGTGRGKTQYFGPGTRLLVL.

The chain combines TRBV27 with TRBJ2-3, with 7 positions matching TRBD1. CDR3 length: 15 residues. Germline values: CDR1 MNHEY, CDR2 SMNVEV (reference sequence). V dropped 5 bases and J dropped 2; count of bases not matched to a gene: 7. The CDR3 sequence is CASSLRQGSTDTQYF. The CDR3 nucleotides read TGTGCCAGCAGTCTACGACAGGGCTCCACAGATACGCAGTATTTT.

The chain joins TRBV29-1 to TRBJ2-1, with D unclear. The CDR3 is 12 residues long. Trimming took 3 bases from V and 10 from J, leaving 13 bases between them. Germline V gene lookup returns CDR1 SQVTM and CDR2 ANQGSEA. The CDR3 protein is CSVDPGNEEQFF. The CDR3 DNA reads TGCAGCGTTGACCCCGGTAACGAAGAGCAGTTCTTC.

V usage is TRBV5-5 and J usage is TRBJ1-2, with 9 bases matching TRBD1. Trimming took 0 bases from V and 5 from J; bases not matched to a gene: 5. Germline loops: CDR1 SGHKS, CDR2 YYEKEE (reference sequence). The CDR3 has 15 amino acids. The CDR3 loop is CASSLAQGAQYGYTF. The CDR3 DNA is TGTGCCAGCAGCTTGGCACAGGGGGCTCAGTATGGCTACACCTTC.

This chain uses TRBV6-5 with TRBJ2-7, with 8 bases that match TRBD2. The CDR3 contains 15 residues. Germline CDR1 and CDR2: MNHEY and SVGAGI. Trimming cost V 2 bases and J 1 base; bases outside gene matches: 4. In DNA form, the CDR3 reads TGTGCCAGCAGTTACGCGGCGGGGGGATCCTACGAGCAGTACTTC. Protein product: CASSYAAGGSYEQYF.

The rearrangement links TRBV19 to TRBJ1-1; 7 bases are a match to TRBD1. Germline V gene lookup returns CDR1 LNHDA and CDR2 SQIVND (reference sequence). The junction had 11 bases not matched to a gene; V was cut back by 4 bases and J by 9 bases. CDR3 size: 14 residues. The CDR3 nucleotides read TGTGCCAGTAGTACCCGACAGGGCCAAGCCCAAGCTTTCTTT. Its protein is CASSTRQGQAQAFF.

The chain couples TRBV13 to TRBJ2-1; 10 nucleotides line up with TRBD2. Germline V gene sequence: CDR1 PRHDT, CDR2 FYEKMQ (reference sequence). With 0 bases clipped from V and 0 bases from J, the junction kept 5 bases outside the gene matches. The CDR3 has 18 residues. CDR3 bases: TGTGCCAGCAGCTTAGGACTAGCGGGGACACGCTCCTACAATGAGCAGTTCTTC. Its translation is CASSLGLAGTRSYNEQFF.

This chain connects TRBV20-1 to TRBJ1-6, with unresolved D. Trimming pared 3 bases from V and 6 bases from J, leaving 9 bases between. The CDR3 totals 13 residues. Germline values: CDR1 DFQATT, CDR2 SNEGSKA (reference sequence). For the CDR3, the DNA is TGCAGTGCTAGTTCAGTCACTAATTCACCCCTCCACTTT. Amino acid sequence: CSASSVTNSPLHF.

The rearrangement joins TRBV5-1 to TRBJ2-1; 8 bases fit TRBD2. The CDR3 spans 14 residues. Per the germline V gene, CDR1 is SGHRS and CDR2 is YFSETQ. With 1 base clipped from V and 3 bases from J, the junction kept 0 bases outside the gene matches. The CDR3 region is CASSLTSGYNEQFF. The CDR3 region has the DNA TGCGCCAGCAGCTTGACTAGCGGCTACAATGAGCAGTTCTTC.

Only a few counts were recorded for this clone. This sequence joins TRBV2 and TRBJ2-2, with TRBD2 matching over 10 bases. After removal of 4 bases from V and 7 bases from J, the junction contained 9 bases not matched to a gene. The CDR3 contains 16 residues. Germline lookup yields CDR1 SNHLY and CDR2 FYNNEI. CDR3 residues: CASSALAGVSHGELFF. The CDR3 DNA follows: TGTGCCAGCAGTGCCCTAGCGGGAGTTAGTCACGGGGAGCTGTTTTTT. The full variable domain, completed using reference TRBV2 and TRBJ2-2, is EPEVTQTPSHQVTQMGQEVILRCVPISNHLYFYWYRQILGQKVEFLVSFYNNEISEKSEIFDDQFSVERPDGSNFTLKIRSTKLEDSAMYFCASSALAGVSHGELFFGEGSRLTVL.

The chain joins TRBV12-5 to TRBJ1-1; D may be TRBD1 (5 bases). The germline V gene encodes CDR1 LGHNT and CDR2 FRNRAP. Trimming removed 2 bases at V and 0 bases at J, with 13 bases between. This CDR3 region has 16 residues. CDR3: CASGLPRGVLNTEAFF. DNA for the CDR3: TGTGCTAGTGGTTTGCCGCGGGGGGTGTTGAACACTGAAGCTTTCTTT.

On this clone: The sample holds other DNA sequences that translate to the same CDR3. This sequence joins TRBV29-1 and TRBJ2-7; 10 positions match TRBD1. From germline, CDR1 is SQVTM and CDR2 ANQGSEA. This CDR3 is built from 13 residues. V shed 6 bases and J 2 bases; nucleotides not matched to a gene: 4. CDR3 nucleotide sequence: TGCAGCGTGGAGGGGACAGGGGCCTACGAGCAGTACTTC. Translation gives CSVEGTGAYEQYF.

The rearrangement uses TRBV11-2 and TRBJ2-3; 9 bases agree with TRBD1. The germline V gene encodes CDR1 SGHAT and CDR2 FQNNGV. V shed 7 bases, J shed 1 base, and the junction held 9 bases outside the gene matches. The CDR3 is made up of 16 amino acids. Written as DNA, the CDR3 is TGTGCCAGCACACTCACAGGGGGCCACGGCACAGATACGCAGTATTTT. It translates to CASTLTGGHGTDTQYF. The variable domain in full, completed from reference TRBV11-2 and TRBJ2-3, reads EAGVAQSPRYKIIEKRQSVAFWCNPISGHATLYWYQQILGQGPKLLIQFQNNGVVDDSQLPKDRFSAERLKGVDSTLKIQPAKLEDSAVYLCASTLTGGHGTDTQYFGPGTRLTVL.

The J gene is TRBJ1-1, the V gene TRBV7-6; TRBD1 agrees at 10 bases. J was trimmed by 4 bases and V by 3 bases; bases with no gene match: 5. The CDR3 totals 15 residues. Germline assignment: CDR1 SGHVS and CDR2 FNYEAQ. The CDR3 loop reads CASSLRQGASTEAFF. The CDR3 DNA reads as TGTGCCAGCAGCTTGCGACAGGGGGCGAGCACTGAAGCTTTCTTT.

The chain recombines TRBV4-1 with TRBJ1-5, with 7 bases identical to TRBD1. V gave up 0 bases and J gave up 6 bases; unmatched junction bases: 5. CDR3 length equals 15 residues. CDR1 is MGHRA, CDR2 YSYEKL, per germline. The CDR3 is CASSQDRGGIQPQHF. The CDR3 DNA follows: TGCGCCAGCAGCCAAGATCGAGGGGGCATTCAGCCCCAGCATTTT.

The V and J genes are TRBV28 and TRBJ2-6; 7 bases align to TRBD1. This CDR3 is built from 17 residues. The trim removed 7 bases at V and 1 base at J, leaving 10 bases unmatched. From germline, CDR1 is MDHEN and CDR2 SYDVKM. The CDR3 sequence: CASTRGRGSSGANVLTF. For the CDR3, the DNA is TGTGCCAGCACAAGGGGGCGCGGATCGTCTGGGGCCAACGTCCTGACTTTC.

CDR3 protein: CAISGQGADTEAFF. The CDR3 coding sequence is TGTGCCATCAGTGGACAGGGGGCGGACACTGAAGCTTTCTTT. This chain uses TRBV10-3 with TRBJ1-1; 10 positions agree with TRBD1. The CDR3 spans 14 residues. Germline V gene sequence: CDR1 ENHRY, CDR2 SYGVKD. Trimming removed 4 bases from V and 3 bases from J; junction bases left unmatched: 2.

The CDR3 DNA is TGTGCCAGTACGGAGAACATCCTTAGCGAAAAACTGTTTTTT. Its protein product is CASTENILSEKLFF. The chain is built from TRBV19 and TRBJ1-4, with no clear D. Trimming stripped 7 bases from V and 8 bases from J, with 17 bases between. Germline V gene data show CDR1 as LNHDA and CDR2 as SQIVND (reference sequence). The CDR3 covers 14 residues. Together with reference TRBV19 and TRBJ1-4, the CDR3 gives the full variable domain: DGGITQSPKYLFRKEGQNVTLSCEQNLNHDAMYWYRQDPGQGLRLIYYSQIVNDFQKGDIAEGYSVSREKKESFPLTVTSAQKNPTAFYLCASTENILSEKLFFGSGTQLSVL.

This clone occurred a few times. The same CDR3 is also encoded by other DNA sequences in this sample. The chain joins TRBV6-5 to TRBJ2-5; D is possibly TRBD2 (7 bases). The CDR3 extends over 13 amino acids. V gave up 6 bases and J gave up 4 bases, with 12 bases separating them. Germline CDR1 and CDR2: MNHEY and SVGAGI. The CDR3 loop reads CASRGGPGETQYF. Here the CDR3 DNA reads TGTGCCAGCAGGGGGGGGCCGGGAGAGACCCAGTACTTC.

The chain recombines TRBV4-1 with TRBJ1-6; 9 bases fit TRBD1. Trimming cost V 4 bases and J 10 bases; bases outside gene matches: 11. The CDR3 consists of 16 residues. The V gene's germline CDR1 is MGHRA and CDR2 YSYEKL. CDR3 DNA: TGCGCCAGCAGCCGAGAGGGACAGGGCGGTAAATCACCCCTCCACTTT. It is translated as CASSREGQGGKSPLHF.

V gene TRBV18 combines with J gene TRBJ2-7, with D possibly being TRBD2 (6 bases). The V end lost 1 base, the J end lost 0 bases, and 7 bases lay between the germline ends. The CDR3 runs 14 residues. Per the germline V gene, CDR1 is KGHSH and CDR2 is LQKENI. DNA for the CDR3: TGTGCCAGCTCACCACTAGCGGCCTCCTACGAGCAGTACTTC. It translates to CASSPLAASYEQYF.